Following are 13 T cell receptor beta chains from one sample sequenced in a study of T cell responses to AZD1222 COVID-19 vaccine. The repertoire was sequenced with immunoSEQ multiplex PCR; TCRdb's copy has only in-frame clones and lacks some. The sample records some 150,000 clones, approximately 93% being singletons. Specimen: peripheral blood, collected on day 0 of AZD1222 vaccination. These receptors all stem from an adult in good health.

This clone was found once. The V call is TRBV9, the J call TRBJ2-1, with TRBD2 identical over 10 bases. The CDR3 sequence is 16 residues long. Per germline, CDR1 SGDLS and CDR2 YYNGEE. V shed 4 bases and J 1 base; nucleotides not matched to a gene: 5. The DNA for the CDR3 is TGTGCCAGCAGCCCGGGACTAGCGAGGTCCTACAATGAGCAGTTCTTC. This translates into CASSPGLARSYNEQFF.

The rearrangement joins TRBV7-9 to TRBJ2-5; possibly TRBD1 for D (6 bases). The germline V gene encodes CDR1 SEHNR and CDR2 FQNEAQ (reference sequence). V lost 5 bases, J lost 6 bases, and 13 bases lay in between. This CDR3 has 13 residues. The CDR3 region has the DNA TGTGCCAGCAGCCCAACAGGGCTACAGACCCAGTACTTC. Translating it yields CASSPTGLQTQYF.

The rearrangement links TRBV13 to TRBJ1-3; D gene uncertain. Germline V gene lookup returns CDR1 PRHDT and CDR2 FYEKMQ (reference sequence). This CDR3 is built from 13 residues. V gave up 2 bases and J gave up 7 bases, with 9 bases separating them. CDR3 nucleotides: TGTGCCAGCAGCTTACAATTCGGCAACACCATATATTTT. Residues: CASSLQFGNTIYF.

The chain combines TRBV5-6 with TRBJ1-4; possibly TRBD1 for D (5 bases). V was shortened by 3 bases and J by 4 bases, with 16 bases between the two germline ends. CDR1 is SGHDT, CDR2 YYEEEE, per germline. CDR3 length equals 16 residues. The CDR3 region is CASSSTDSPYNEKLFF. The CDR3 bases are TGTGCCAGCAGCTCCACAGACAGCCCTTATAATGAAAAACTGTTTTTT.

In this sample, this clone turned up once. The CDR3: CASSPGLRFEAFF. CDR3 sequence (DNA): TGTGCCAGCAGCCCCGGGCTTCGTTTTGAAGCTTTCTTT. V usage is TRBV5-8 and J usage is TRBJ1-1; D is uncertain. The CDR3 is made up of 13 amino acids. Trimming left V 4 bases short and J 7 bases short, with 14 bases between. CDR1 is SGHTS and CDR2 is YDEGEE in the germline V gene.

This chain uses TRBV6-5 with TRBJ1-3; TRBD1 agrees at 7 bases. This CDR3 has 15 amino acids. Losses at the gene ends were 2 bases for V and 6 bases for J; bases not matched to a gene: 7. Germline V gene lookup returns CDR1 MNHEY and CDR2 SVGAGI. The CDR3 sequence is CASSYPAGGENTIYF. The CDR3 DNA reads TGTGCCAGCAGTTACCCCGCAGGGGGAGAAAACACCATATATTTT.

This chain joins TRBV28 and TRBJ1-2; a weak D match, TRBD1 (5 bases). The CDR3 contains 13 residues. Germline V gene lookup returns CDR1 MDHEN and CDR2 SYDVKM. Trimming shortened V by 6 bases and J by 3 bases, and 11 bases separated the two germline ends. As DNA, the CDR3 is TGTGCCAGCAGCCCGGACAATTACTATGGCTACACCTTC. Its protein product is CASSPDNYYGYTF.

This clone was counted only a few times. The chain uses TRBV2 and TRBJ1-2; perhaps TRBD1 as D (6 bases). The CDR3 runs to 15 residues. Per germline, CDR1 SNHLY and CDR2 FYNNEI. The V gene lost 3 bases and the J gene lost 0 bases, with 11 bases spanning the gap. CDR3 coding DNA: TGTGCCAGCAGTGATTTAGGGGGAACTAACTATGGCTACACCTTC. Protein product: CASSDLGGTNYGYTF.

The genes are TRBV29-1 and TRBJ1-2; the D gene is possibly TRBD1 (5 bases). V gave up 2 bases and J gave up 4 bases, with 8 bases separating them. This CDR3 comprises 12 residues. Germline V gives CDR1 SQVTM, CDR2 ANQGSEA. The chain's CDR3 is CSVEWGRYGYTF. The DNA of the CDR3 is TGCAGCGTTGAATGGGGCCGCTATGGCTACACCTTC.

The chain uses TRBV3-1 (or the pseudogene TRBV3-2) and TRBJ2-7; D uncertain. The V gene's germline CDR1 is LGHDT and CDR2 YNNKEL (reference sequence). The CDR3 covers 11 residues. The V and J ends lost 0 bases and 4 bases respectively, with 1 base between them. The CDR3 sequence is CASSQEYEQYF. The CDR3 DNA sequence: TGTGCCAGCAGCCAAGAGTACGAGCAGTACTTC.

CDR3 sequence reads: CASRERTNTEAFF. CDR3 coding DNA: TGTGCCAGCCGAGAGAGGACGAACACTGAAGCTTTCTTT. This chain joins TRBV6-5 and TRBJ1-1; D gene ambiguous. Trimming left V 8 bases short and J 1 base short, with 11 bases between. Germline CDR1 is MNHEY and CDR2 is SVGAGI. This CDR3 spans 13 amino acids.

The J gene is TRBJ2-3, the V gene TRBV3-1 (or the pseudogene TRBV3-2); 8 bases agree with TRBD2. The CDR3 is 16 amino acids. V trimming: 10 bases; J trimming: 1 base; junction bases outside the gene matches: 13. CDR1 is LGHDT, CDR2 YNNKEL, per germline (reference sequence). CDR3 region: CATQPVGGGGTDTQYF. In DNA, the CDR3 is TGTGCCACTCAGCCCGTCGGGGGGGGCGGCACAGATACGCAGTATTTT.

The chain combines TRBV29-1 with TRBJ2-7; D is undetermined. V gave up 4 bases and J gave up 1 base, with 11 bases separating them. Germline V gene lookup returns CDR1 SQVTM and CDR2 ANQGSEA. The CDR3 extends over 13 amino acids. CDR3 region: CSVGGHLSYEQYF. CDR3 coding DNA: TGCAGCGTTGGTGGGCATCTGTCCTACGAGCAGTACTTC.